This T cell receptor beta chain was captured by sequencing in a study of T-cell reconstitution after alpha-beta-depleted transplantation in children. Regarding the study as a whole: Several hundred graft clones that had expanded were reportedly the source of alpha-beta T cells about two months after transplant. T-cell counts and diversity were attributed mostly to newly produced T cells one year after transplant.

CDR3 length: 13 amino acids. The V end lost 1 base, the J end lost 4 bases, and 9 bases lay between the germline ends. Germline assignment: CDR1 SGHRS and CDR2 YFSETQ. The authors prepared the TCRbeta library with unique molecular identifiers. Via MiXCR, TCRdb re-called the PCR reads, giving one row per CDR3 protein. Of about 420,000 distinct CDR3 sequences in the sample, about 17% were seen once. Comments on this clonotype: Antigen specificity is unknown.

The receptor comes from a boy under three years old who had a stem cell transplant for Wiskott-Aldrich syndrome, so the T cells may come from the graft donor. The rearrangement joins TRBV5-1 to TRBJ2-7; D is unresolved. Source: PBMCs, mostly from graft donor cells, taken 360 days after TCRalphabeta/CD19-depleted stem cell transplant. The CDR3 nucleotides are TGCGCCAGCAGCTTGACCCAGAAATACGAGCAGTACTTC. Its protein is CASSLTQKYEQYF.